These 5 T cell receptor beta chains originate from one sample sequenced in a study of blood T cell repertoires in COVID-19. Method: immunoSEQ multiplex PCR; TCRdb's copy keeps in-frame clones and lacks some. Of 90,000 or so clones in the sample, around 86% were seen once. Source material: peripheral blood. These receptors came from a man between 60 and 75 years old with COVID-19, enrolled during active disease.

The CDR3 coding sequence is TGTGCCAGCAGAGACGGGGGTTCCTACGAGCAGTACTTC. It translates to CASRDGGSYEQYF. The chain recombines TRBV2 with TRBJ2-7; possible D gene TRBD2, 6 bases. There are 13 residues in the CDR3. V shed 6 bases and J shed 1 base, with 10 bases lying between them. Germline-derived CDR1 and CDR2 are SNHLY and FYNNEI.

The chain carries TRBV12-2 and TRBJ2-3; the tabulated D call, TRBD2, remains unverified against the DNA. TRBV12-2 is listed as a pseudogene. The CDR3 is 13 amino acids. The CDR3 sequence is CASRGRAADTQYF. CDR3 in DNA: TGTGCAAGTCGGGGGAGGGCCGCAGATACGCAGTATTTT.

The chain has TRBV6-5 and TRBJ1-4; the match to TRBD1 covers 8 bases. J was trimmed by 4 bases and V by 7 bases; bases with no gene match: 5. The CDR3 is 14 residues long. Germline V gene sequence: CDR1 MNHEY, CDR2 SVGAGI. The CDR3 loop reads CASNNRGNNEKLFF. The CDR3 bases are TGTGCCAGCAACAACAGGGGGAATAATGAAAAACTGTTTTTT.

This sequence joins TRBV3-1 (or the pseudogene TRBV3-2) and TRBJ2-3; 7 nucleotides line up with TRBD2. The CDR3 is made up of 15 amino acids. Trimming cost V 0 bases and J 6 bases; bases outside gene matches: 6. Germline V gives CDR1 LGHDT, CDR2 YNNKEL (reference sequence). CDR3 coding DNA: TGTGCCAGCAGCCAAGAGTGGCGGGAGTTGGATACGCAGTATTTT. As protein: CASSQEWRELDTQYF.

The CDR3 sequence is CASSPGGGPYEQYF. The DNA for the CDR3 is TGTGCCAGCTCACCAGGCGGCGGTCCCTACGAGCAGTACTTC. The genes are TRBV18 and TRBJ2-7, with D unresolved. The CDR3 consists of 14 residues. The germline gives CDR1 KGHSH, CDR2 LQKENI. Deletions cut 2 bases from V and 2 bases from J, with 10 bases between.